The 31 T cell receptor beta chains below come from one sample, sequenced in a study of radiation and T cells in renal cell carcinoma (dated by TCRdb to between 2020 and 2021). The time point label, read with the paper, signifies: baseline pretreatment blood. The treatment or condition label on this specimen signifies: 15 Gy SBRT to primary tumor, nephrectomy 4 weeks later. Library preparation was by the immunoSEQ multiplex PCR assay. TCRdb obtained this table from immuneACCESS and retained in-frame rearrangements with V and J assigned. These tables miss some clones; where compared with another copy, unresolved V genes account for less than half of the shortfall, and the remainder is unexplained. The table for this sample lists about 140,000 clones; less than 90% of them were counted only once. The biggest ten clones account for roughly a quarter of the sample. The sample here was blood, taken from a patient whose treatment included radiotherapy and nephrectomy. The receptors stem from a woman in her fifties or sixties with renal cell carcinoma.

The CDR3 DNA follows: TGTGCCAGCAGCTTACCCGGGGGCACCGGCCCCTACGAGCAGTACTTC. As protein: CASSLPGGTGPYEQYF. The chain employs TRBV7-2 and TRBJ2-7, with D possibly called TRBD1 or TRBD2 (6 bases each). The CDR3 contains 16 residues. Germline CDR1 reads SGHTA; CDR2 reads FQGNSA. Trimming pared 2 bases from V and 2 bases from J, leaving 16 bases between.

This clone was seen more than once but under ten times. This chain connects TRBV19 to TRBJ1-4; D gene ambiguous. Trimming left V 9 bases short and J 3 bases short, with 17 bases between. This CDR3 spans 15 amino acids. Germline V gene sequence: CDR1 LNHDA, CDR2 SQIVND (reference sequence). The CDR3 DNA reads TGTGCCAGCCGTCTTGAAAGGGCTTCTAATGAAAAACTGTTTTTT. Residues: CASRLERASNEKLFF. The full variable domain, its missing parts supplied by reference TRBV19 and TRBJ1-4, is DGGITQSPKYLFRKEGQNVTLSCEQNLNHDAMYWYRQDPGQGLRLIYYSQIVNDFQKGDIAEGYSVSREKKESFPLTVTSAQKNPTAFYLCASRLERASNEKLFFGSGTQLSVL.

The rearrangement uses TRBV7-9 and TRBJ1-3; 7 bases agree with TRBD1. The CDR3 loop spans 16 amino acids. Germline V gene sequence: CDR1 SEHNR, CDR2 FQNEAQ (reference sequence). The ends lost 2 bases at V and 0 bases at J; junction bases unmatched: 4. CDR3 region: CASSLRQGNSGNTIYF. The CDR3 bases are TGTGCCAGCAGCTTACGACAGGGAAACTCTGGAAACACCATATATTTT.

This clone was seen a few times. The CDR3 protein is CASSYLGAYNEQFF. The CDR3 region has the DNA TGTGCCAGCAGTTACCTCGGGGCATACAATGAGCAGTTCTTC. The V gene is TRBV6-5, the J gene TRBJ2-1; D is perhaps TRBD1 or TRBD2 (5 bases each). The V gene's germline CDR1 is MNHEY and CDR2 SVGAGI. The V end lost 2 bases, the J end lost 4 bases, and 9 bases lay between the germline ends. This CDR3 spans 14 amino acids.

The genes are TRBV6-1 and TRBJ1-4; D gene unclear. This CDR3 region has 15 residues. V was shortened by 4 bases and J by 0 bases, with 9 bases between the two germline ends. Germline V lookup: CDR1 MNHNS, CDR2 SASEGT. CDR3 in amino acids: CASSGNPATNEKLFF. As DNA, the CDR3 is TGTGCCAGCAGTGGGAACCCTGCAACTAATGAAAAACTGTTTTTT.

This clone was detected only once. V is TRBV30 and J is TRBJ2-5; perhaps TRBD1 as D (5 bases). This CDR3 contains 15 residues. Germline V gene lookup returns CDR1 GTSNPN and CDR2 SVGIG (reference sequence). V was trimmed by 0 bases and J by 0 bases, leaving 11 bases between them. CDR3 amino acids: CAWSVPDKYQETQYF. The CDR3, as DNA: TGTGCCTGGAGTGTACCGGACAAGTACCAAGAGACCCAGTACTTC.

V is TRBV19 and J is TRBJ2-7; D uncertain. Deletions cut 5 bases from V and 3 bases from J, with 5 bases between. Germline assignment: CDR1 LNHDA and CDR2 SQIVND (reference sequence). This CDR3 is built from 11 residues. The CDR3 sequence is CASSADYEQYF. CDR3 sequence (DNA): TGTGCCAGTAGTGCCGACTACGAGCAGTACTTC.

This chain connects TRBV5-5 to TRBJ2-5, with 9 bases aligning to TRBD1. Germline-derived CDR1 and CDR2 are SGHKS and YYEKEE (reference sequence). This CDR3 region has 15 residues. Unmatched junction bases numbered 12, after V lost 5 bases and J lost 7 bases. The CDR3 DNA sequence: TGTGCCAGCAGTCCCGGGACAGGGCCTTCAGGGACCCAGTACTTC. Amino acids: CASSPGTGPSGTQYF.

The chain recombines TRBV2 with TRBJ2-7; 7 positions agree with TRBD2. Trimming at V came to 3 bases and at J to 4 bases, leaving 9 bases not matched to a gene. Germline CDR1 SNHLY, CDR2 FYNNEI. The CDR3 extends over 15 amino acids. CDR3 in amino acids: CASSDPFGTNYEQYF. In nucleotides, the CDR3 is TGTGCCAGCAGTGATCCCTTCGGGACTAATTACGAGCAGTACTTC.

This chain uses TRBV7-9 with TRBJ1-2; D ambiguous. Germline CDR1 SEHNR, CDR2 FQNEAQ (reference sequence). Deletions cut 1 base from V and 0 bases from J, with 9 bases between. The CDR3 contains 15 residues. CDR3 DNA: TGTGCCAGCAGCTTAGGAGGAAGGCCTAACTATGGCTACACCTTC. It encodes CASSLGGRPNYGYTF. Complete variable domain (other parts from reference TRBV7-9 and TRBJ1-2): DTGVSQNPRHKITKRGQNVTFRCDPISEHNRLYWYRQTLGQGPEFLTYFQNEAQLEKSRLLSDRFSAERPKGSFSTLEIQRTEQGDSAMYLCASSLGGRPNYGYTFGSGTRLTVV.

The chain combines TRBV9 with TRBJ2-1; D gene unclear. Trimming cost V 4 bases and J 0 bases, with 11 bases left between them. The CDR3 totals 15 residues. Germline values: CDR1 SGDLS, CDR2 YYNGEE. In nucleotides, the CDR3 is TGTGCCAGCAGCCCCCAGCCGACCTCCTACAATGAGCAGTTCTTC. This gives the protein CASSPQPTSYNEQFF.

This clone was seen only once. The chain employs TRBV5-1 and TRBJ2-5, with D possibly TRBD2 on 6 matching bases. Trimming stripped 4 bases from V and 5 bases from J, with 18 bases between. This CDR3 is 15 amino acids long. The germline V gene has CDR1 SGHRS and CDR2 YFSETQ. CDR3 region: CASSQEGPWGETQYF. The CDR3, as DNA: TGCGCCAGCAGCCAGGAGGGGCCCTGGGGGGAGACCCAGTACTTC.

The J gene is TRBJ2-5, the V gene TRBV7-9; 7 bases align to TRBD2. Germline-derived CDR1 and CDR2 are SEHNR and FQNEAQ (reference sequence). V trimming: 5 bases; J trimming: 5 bases; junction bases outside the gene matches: 11. The CDR3 totals 15 residues. The CDR3 DNA reads TGTGCCAGCAGCCCAGGAGCGGGGCTCTCGGAGACCCAGTACTTC. This sequence encodes CASSPGAGLSETQYF.

The rearrangement links TRBV28 to TRBJ2-3, with TRBD1 identical over 8 bases. J was trimmed by 2 bases and V by 6 bases; bases with no gene match: 13. This CDR3 comprises 17 residues. In germline, CDR1 is MDHEN, CDR2 SYDVKM. The CDR3 loop reads CASSLITGTGPTDTQYF. The DNA of the CDR3 is TGTGCCAGCAGCTTAATTACCGGGACAGGACCCACAGATACGCAGTATTTT.

The J gene is TRBJ2-6, the V gene TRBV5-4; D remains unclear. This CDR3 spans 13 amino acids. Germline CDR1 reads SGHNT; CDR2 reads YYREEE (reference sequence). Trimming took 6 bases from V and 1 from J, leaving 5 bases between them. The CDR3: CASTKSGANVLTF. CDR3 nucleotides: TGTGCCAGCACCAAATCTGGGGCCAACGTCCTGACTTTC.

The V and J genes are TRBV4-2 and TRBJ1-3; 7 bases map to TRBD1. This CDR3 has 17 residues. CDR1 is LGHNA and CDR2 is YNFKEQ in the germline V gene. Trimming cost V 0 bases and J 2 bases; bases outside gene matches: 7. The CDR3 reads CASSQDEGTDAGNTIYF. The CDR3 DNA follows: TGTGCCAGCAGCCAAGATGAGGGGACAGATGCTGGAAACACCATATATTTT.

Turning to this clone: Other DNA sequences from this sample encode an identical CDR3 as well. The chain carries TRBV5-1 and TRBJ1-1; no clear D. Germline loops: CDR1 SGHRS, CDR2 YFSETQ. This CDR3 comprises 14 residues. Deletions cut 0 bases from V and 1 base from J, with 7 bases between. DNA for the CDR3: TGCGCCAGCAGCTTGGCCTCTGAGAACACTGAAGCTTTCTTT. Amino acids: CASSLASENTEAFF.

The chain uses TRBV5-6 and TRBJ2-3; weak D call: TRBD1 (6 bases). The V and J ends lost 0 bases and 8 bases respectively, with 7 bases between them. The CDR3 spans 12 residues. Germline CDR1 reads SGHDT; CDR2 reads YYEEEE. The CDR3 reads CASSLEGGTQYF. The DNA of the CDR3 is TGTGCCAGCAGCTTGGAAGGGGGTACGCAGTATTTT.

The chain uses TRBV5-4 and TRBJ1-1; the D gene is possibly TRBD1 (6 bases). Looked up from germline, CDR1 is SGHNT and CDR2 is YYREEE (reference sequence). The CDR3 runs 15 residues. The V and J ends lost 5 bases and 1 base respectively, with 15 bases between them. CDR3 bases: TGTGCCAGCAGTCCGATGACAGGCGAGAACACTGAAGCTTTCTTT. Amino acid sequence: CASSPMTGENTEAFF.

The V gene is TRBV27, the J gene TRBJ1-6; D uncertain. The CDR3 is 20 residues long. Germline CDR1 is MNHEY and CDR2 is SMNVEV (reference sequence). V shed 0 bases and J shed 0 bases, with 18 bases lying between them. The CDR3 nucleotides read TGTGCCAGCAGTTTATCCGGCGCGGAGGCCCTTAGCTCCTATAATTCACCCCTCCACTTT. Amino acid sequence: CASSLSGAEALSSYNSPLHF.

The V call is TRBV15, the J call TRBJ1-3; 7 bases fit TRBD1. CDR1 and CDR2 from the germline V gene are LNHNV and YYDKDF (reference sequence). This CDR3 is 16 amino acids long. J was trimmed by 3 bases and V by 0 bases; bases with no gene match: 5. Written as DNA, the CDR3 is TGTGCCACCAGCAGAGATAAGGGGGCGAATGGAAACACCATATATTTT. Translating it yields CATSRDKGANGNTIYF. The whole variable domain, remainder taken from reference TRBV15 and TRBJ1-3, is DAMVIQNPRYQVTQFGKPVTLSCSQTLNHNVMYWYQQKSSQAPKLLFHYYDKDFNNEADTPDNFQSRRPNTSFCFLDIRSPGLGDTAMYLCATSRDKGANGNTIYFGEGSWLTVV.

The V and J genes are TRBV5-1 and TRBJ2-7; TRBD1 aligns across 8 bases. CDR1 is SGHRS, CDR2 YFSETQ, per germline. The CDR3 has 14 residues. Trimming took 5 bases from V and 1 from J; bases not matched to a gene: 5. The chain's CDR3 is CASRGQGASYEQYF. The CDR3 DNA reads as TGCGCCAGCAGGGGGCAGGGGGCGTCCTACGAGCAGTACTTC.

Only a few counts were recorded for this clone. The chain links TRBV28 to TRBJ1-5, with 7 bases matching TRBD1. Germline values: CDR1 MDHEN, CDR2 SYDVKM. The CDR3 runs 13 residues. V was clipped by 8 bases and J by 0 bases; unmatched bases: 1. CDR3 DNA: TGTGCCAGCCAGGGGGATAGCAATCAGCCCCAGCATTTT. It is translated as CASQGDSNQPQHF.

The gene calls are TRBV18 and TRBJ1-3; no reliable D call. This CDR3 region has 13 residues. The V gene lost 8 bases and the J gene lost 0 bases, with 8 bases spanning the gap. The V gene's germline CDR1 is KGHSH and CDR2 LQKENI. The CDR3: CASTTASGNTIYF. Here the CDR3 DNA reads TGTGCCAGCACCACAGCCTCTGGAAACACCATATATTTT.

The V call is TRBV10-3, the J call TRBJ1-2; 7 bases are a match to TRBD1. The CDR3 sequence is 15 residues long. Germline V CDR1 and CDR2: ENHRY, SYGVKD. V lost 0 bases to trimming and J lost 4 bases; unmatched junction nucleotides: 5. CDR3 DNA sequence: TGTGCCATCAGTGAGTCTAGCTCAGGGGGCTATGGCTACACCTTC. Its protein product is CAISESSSGGYGYTF.

The chain couples TRBV5-6 to TRBJ2-6, with 7 bases aligning to TRBD1. CDR1 SGHDT and CDR2 YYEEEE come from the germline V gene. The V gene end was trimmed by 4 bases and the J gene end by 0 bases; junction bases not matched to a gene: 7. The CDR3 totals 17 residues. CDR3: CASSPGQYISGANVLTF. Written as DNA, the CDR3 is TGTGCCAGCAGCCCGGGACAGTACATCTCTGGGGCCAACGTCCTGACTTTC.

The chain joins TRBV4-3 to TRBJ2-5; the D is unclear. This CDR3 spans 14 amino acids. Per the germline V gene, CDR1 is LGHNA and CDR2 is YSLEER. The ends were cut back, 4 bases at V and 4 bases at J, with 13 bases in the middle. The CDR3 region is CASSLSAKGETQYF. CDR3 bases: TGCGCCAGCAGCCTATCAGCGAAGGGAGAGACCCAGTACTTC.

CDR3 DNA sequence: TGTGCCTGGAGTGGTCAGGCCAATTCACCCCTCCACTTT. It is translated as CAWSGQANSPLHF. The chain joins TRBV30 to TRBJ1-6, with no clear D. The CDR3 length is 13 residues. V was cut by 1 base and J by 7 bases, with 8 bases left in between. Germline assignment: CDR1 GTSNPN and CDR2 SVGIG (reference sequence).

V usage is TRBV7-2 and J usage is TRBJ2-7; 13 positions agree with TRBD2. V trimming: 1 base; J trimming: 6 bases; junction bases outside the gene matches: 3. This CDR3 is 15 amino acids long. CDR1 and CDR2 from the germline V gene are SGHTA and FQGNSA. The CDR3 region has the DNA TGTGCCAGCAGCTTAGGGACTAGCGGGAGTCGCGAGCAGTACTTC. Its translation is CASSLGTSGSREQYF.

This clone was seen a handful of times. This chain joins TRBV7-9 and TRBJ2-7; TRBD1 is a possible D gene (6 bases). The V end was cut by 1 base, the J end by 3 bases, with 7 bases between. CDR1 is SEHNR and CDR2 is FQNEAQ in the germline V gene (reference sequence). The CDR3 totals 13 residues. CDR3 DNA sequence: TGTGCCAGCAGCTTAGAAGGGGGCTACGAGCAGTACTTC. Translation: CASSLEGGYEQYF.

This sequence joins TRBV6-1 and TRBJ2-3; D is unresolved. Germline V gives CDR1 MNHNS, CDR2 SASEGT. The CDR3 runs to 13 residues. V dropped 2 bases and J dropped 4 bases, with 7 bases sitting between them. CDR3 residues: CASSERAADTQYF. In DNA, the CDR3 is TGTGCCAGCAGTGAACGGGCCGCAGATACGCAGTATTTT.